These 24 T cell receptor beta chains were sequenced from one sample in a study of blood T cells in healthy people across ages. Sample-barcoded 5' priming and a J-beta primer mix drove a second PCR of about 6 to 11 cycles. TCRdb processed the 5' RACE reads anew with MiXCR; each CDR3 protein has one entry. The sample contains 1.5 million to 2 million distinct CDR3 sequences, about 28% of which appear only once. Specimen: blood. The receptors were gathered from a woman aged 25 to 39 in good health.

This sequence joins TRBV7-2 and TRBJ1-2; D remains unclear. The germline V gene encodes CDR1 SGHTA and CDR2 FQGNSA. Trimming cost V 3 bases and J 0 bases, with 8 bases left between them. The CDR3 consists of 14 residues. The CDR3 region has the DNA TGTGCCAGCAGCTTTAGGGATGCTAACTATGGCTACACCTTC. Encoded protein: CASSFRDANYGYTF.

The V gene is TRBV6-5, the J gene TRBJ1-2; TRBD1 matches 9 bases. The CDR3 runs to 15 residues. V was clipped by 6 bases and J by 4 bases; unmatched bases: 9. The germline gives CDR1 MNHEY, CDR2 SVGAGI. The CDR3 is CASSQGQGWAYGYTF. The CDR3, as DNA: TGTGCCAGCAGCCAGGGACAGGGATGGGCCTATGGCTACACCTTC.

The chain is built from TRBV6-1 and TRBJ2-3, with 10 bases lining up with TRBD1. CDR3 size: 16 residues. Germline CDR1 is MNHNS and CDR2 is SASEGT. J was trimmed by 6 bases and V by 4 bases; bases with no gene match: 10. In DNA, the CDR3 is TGTGCCAGCAGTGCGGTGACAGGGGGCTTCAAGGATACGCAGTATTTT. Encoded protein: CASSAVTGGFKDTQYF.

This clonotype was seen at least ten times. The rearrangement uses TRBV7-6 and TRBJ1-5; D may be TRBD1 (5 bases). V lost 2 bases and J lost 7, with 15 bases in between. Germline loops: CDR1 SGHVS, CDR2 FNYEAQ. This CDR3 has 15 amino acids. CDR3 residues: CASSLFAGQGQPQHF. The CDR3 coding sequence is TGTGCCAGCAGCTTATTCGCAGGGCAGGGCCAGCCCCAGCATTTT.

In the case of this clonotype: A much larger clone is a single base away; this may be a read error. The chain uses TRBV20-1 and TRBJ2-1; 9 bases fit TRBD2. Germline values: CDR1 DFQATT, CDR2 SNEGSKA (reference sequence). The CDR3 covers 14 residues. The chain's CDR3 is CCARTRGGDNEQFF. In DNA, the CDR3 is TGCTGTGCTAGAACGCGGGGGGGAGACAATGAGCAGTTCTTC.

This clonotype has a count of ten or more. The chain couples TRBV29-1 to TRBJ2-5; the D gene is possibly TRBD2 (5 bases). The germline V gene has CDR1 SQVTM and CDR2 ANQGSEA. Trimming removed 4 bases at V and 4 bases at J, with 16 bases between. This CDR3 has 14 amino acids. Written as DNA, the CDR3 is TGCAGCGTTGCGAAGGGTGGACTGGGAGAGACCCAGTACTTC. Its translation is CSVAKGGLGETQYF.

In its sample, this clonotype was seen many times. This chain joins TRBV6-8 and TRBJ1-2; TRBD1 is a possible D gene (6 bases). The V gene's germline CDR1 is MNHGY and CDR2 SAAAGT. The CDR3 is 13 residues long. Trimming left V 10 bases short and J 4 bases short, with 16 bases between. The CDR3 loop is CANIIGGLYGYTF. The DNA for the CDR3 is TGTGCCAACATAATCGGGGGCCTCTATGGCTACACCTTC.

This clonotype was seen more than once but under ten times. The chain has TRBV5-1 and TRBJ1-2, with D possibly TRBD1 on 5 matching bases. The germline V and J ends were trimmed by 0 bases and 4 bases, with 10 bases remaining between them. The CDR3 sequence is 14 residues long. In germline, CDR1 is SGHRS, CDR2 YFSETQ. The CDR3 protein is CASSLDGTTYGYTF. CDR3 sequence (DNA): TGCGCCAGCAGCTTGGATGGGACCACCTATGGCTACACCTTC.

This clonotype occurred many times. The V call is TRBV6-2 or TRBV6-3, the J call TRBJ2-7; TRBD2 matches at 9 bases. Germline values: CDR1 MNHEY, CDR2 SVGEGT. V shed 8 bases, J shed 4 bases, and the junction held 6 bases outside the gene matches. The CDR3 consists of 13 residues. The DNA of the CDR3 is TGTGCCAGCCTGCGGACTAGCGAATACGAGCAGTACTTC. Translation gives CASLRTSEYEQYF.

As to this clonotype: The germline gene is not matched at one end of the junction; a read error may be the cause. The gene calls are TRBV12-3 or TRBV12-4 and TRBJ2-3, with D tentatively TRBD2 (5 bases). CDR3 length equals 14 residues. CDR3 nucleotides: TGTGCCAGCAGTATCTCGGGGAGCTCAGATGCGCAGTATTTT. Its protein is CASSISGSSDAQYF.

The chain employs TRBV6-5 and TRBJ2-1; 12 positions agree with TRBD2. Trimming cost V 5 bases and J 9 bases; bases outside gene matches: 11. CDR1 and CDR2 from the germline V gene are MNHEY and SVGAGI. The CDR3 runs to 16 residues. CDR3 coding DNA: TGTGCCAGCAGTCCCCTAGCGGGAGGGCCATTGGGTGAGCAGTTCTTC. Amino acids: CASSPLAGGPLGEQFF.

The chain has TRBV7-9 and TRBJ1-2; no definite D call. Germline loops: CDR1 SEHNR, CDR2 FQNEAQ (reference sequence). The V gene lost 6 bases and the J gene lost 2 bases, with 10 bases spanning the gap. This CDR3 comprises 13 residues. CDR3 amino acids: CASSFPPNYGYTF. The CDR3 DNA reads as TGTGCCAGCAGTTTTCCTCCAAACTATGGCTACACCTTC.

This clonotype occurred a few times. This chain connects TRBV7-9 to TRBJ2-7; no firm D call. The germline V gene has CDR1 SEHNR and CDR2 FQNEAQ (reference sequence). This CDR3 has 16 amino acids. V lost 4 bases and J lost 3, with 19 bases in between. This chain's CDR3 is CASSYDTAGFYYEQYF. For the CDR3, the DNA is TGTGCCAGCAGCTACGACACGGCAGGATTCTACTACGAGCAGTACTTC.

CDR3 DNA: TGCGCCAGCAGCTCGTCTCGGGGAGTTATCTCTGAAGCTTTCTTT. It specifies CASSSSRGVISEAFF. The rearrangement links TRBV5-1 to TRBJ1-1; the D is unclear. The CDR3 contains 15 residues. V gave up 3 bases and J gave up 6 bases, with 18 bases separating them. Germline lookup yields CDR1 SGHRS and CDR2 YFSETQ. The whole variable domain, remainder taken from reference TRBV5-1 and TRBJ1-1, is KAGVTQTPRYLIKTRGQQVTLSCSPISGHRSVSWYQQTPGQGLQFLFEYFSETQRNKGNFPGRFSGRQFSNSRSEMNVSTLELGDSALYLCASSSSRGVISEAFFGQGTRLTVV.

V usage is TRBV5-1 and J usage is TRBJ2-3; D perhaps matches TRBD2 (6 bases). This CDR3 has 15 residues. Germline V lookup: CDR1 SGHRS, CDR2 YFSETQ. The V and J ends lost 6 bases and 0 bases respectively, with 14 bases between them. The DNA for the CDR3 is TGCGCCAGCACTCCTCGGGGACTTAGCACAGATACGCAGTATTTT. It yields the protein CASTPRGLSTDTQYF.

This rearrangement joins TRBV4-3 to TRBJ2-5, with unresolved D. Germline assignment: CDR1 LGHNA and CDR2 YSLEER. The CDR3 spans 13 residues. V was clipped by 1 base and J by 5 bases, with 8 bases between them. The CDR3 is CASSQASSETQYF. The CDR3 coding sequence is TGCGCCAGCAGCCAAGCGTCCTCGGAGACCCAGTACTTC.

This clonotype was seen many times. V and J are TRBV20-1 and TRBJ1-2; 8 bases agree with TRBD1. The germline V gene has CDR1 DFQATT and CDR2 SNEGSKA (reference sequence). This CDR3 region has 13 residues. V was pared by 4 bases and J by 8 bases, with 9 bases of the junction left unmatched. CDR3 sequence: CSANPQGAGGYTF. The CDR3 DNA follows: TGCAGTGCTAATCCCCAGGGGGCTGGCGGCTACACCTTC.

This clonotype was observed a handful of times. The chain carries TRBV11-2 and TRBJ2-1; D is unclear. Trimming removed 5 bases at V and 8 bases at J, with 10 bases between. The CDR3 spans 12 residues. Germline loops: CDR1 SGHAT, CDR2 FQNNGV. The CDR3 protein is CASSRMTDEQFF. CDR3 in DNA: TGTGCCAGCAGCCGGATGACCGATGAGCAGTTCTTC.

On this clonotype: A much larger clonotype is one base distant, so this may be a read error. CDR3 DNA sequence: TGCGCCAGCAATGACAAGTCCTCCTACGGGCAGTACTTC. It codes for CASNDKSSYGQYF. The chain links TRBV5-1 to TRBJ2-7; D is unclear. The CDR3 extends over 13 amino acids. The V gene's germline CDR1 is SGHRS and CDR2 YFSETQ.

This clonotype was seen more than once but under ten times. The V and J genes are TRBV20-1 and TRBJ1-5, with TRBD1 as a possible D gene (5 bases). This CDR3 has 13 residues. Germline CDR1 reads DFQATT; CDR2 reads SNEGSKA (reference sequence). DNA of the CDR3: TGCCTGGGGAGGGGCCTTAGCAATCAGCCCCAGCATTTT. This translates into CLGRGLSNQPQHF.

In this sample, this clonotype turned up many times. This sequence joins TRBV7-9 and TRBJ2-5; D unclear. The CDR3 contains 12 residues. The germline V gene encodes CDR1 SEHNR and CDR2 FQNEAQ (reference sequence). V lost 5 bases and J 6 bases, leaving 10 bases between the germline ends. The CDR3 bases are TGTGCCAGCAGCGGACCCCTTCAGACCCAGTACTTC. The encoded protein is CASSGPLQTQYF.

J is TRBJ2-5 and V is TRBV24-1; TRBD1 matches at 8 bases. The germline CDR1 and CDR2 sequences are KGHDR and SFDVKD. Trimming removed 3 bases from V and 5 bases from J; junction bases left unmatched: 13. This CDR3 comprises 17 residues. The CDR3 region has the DNA TGTGCCACCAGTGATCCCGATGGGACAGGCCAACGGGAGACCCAGTACTTC. This codes for CATSDPDGTGQRETQYF.

The V gene is TRBV7-9, the J gene TRBJ2-1; the match to TRBD2 covers 9 bases. J lost 9 bases, V lost 2 bases, and 11 bases had no gene match. The CDR3 sequence is 16 residues long. CDR1 SEHNR and CDR2 FQNEAQ come from the germline V gene (reference sequence). The CDR3 DNA follows: TGTGCCAGCAGCTTAACCTGGGGACTAGCATATGGTGAGCAGTTCTTC. This sequence encodes CASSLTWGLAYGEQFF.

V usage is TRBV12-3 or TRBV12-4 and J usage is TRBJ1-4; TRBD1 matches at 7 bases. Trimming took 6 bases from V and 5 from J; bases not matched to a gene: 6. This CDR3 is 14 amino acids long. The DNA of the CDR3 is TGTGCCAGCAGACAGGACAGGTACAATGAAAAACTGTTTTTT. This codes for CASRQDRYNEKLFF.